A single sample gave rise to the 9 T cell receptor beta chains below, sequenced in a study of T-cell memory formation after mild COVID-19. TCRdb used MiXCR to reprocess the 5' RACE reads, holding one entry per CDR3 protein. The sample lists fewer than 150,000 distinct CDR3 sequences; around 15% were seen once. Source material: PBMCs or a T cell subset sorted from them (not recorded which). The receptors shown here come from an adult woman who had mild COVID-19 (a few samples of this study predate the infection). Cell type and time point are not known.

This clonotype was seen a handful of times. The CDR3 coding sequence is TGCGCCAGCAGCCCACTGGACTTCACCTACGAGCAGTACTTC. Its translation: CASSPLDFTYEQYF. V gene TRBV4-1 combines with J gene TRBJ2-7; weak D call: TRBD2 (5 bases). Germline CDR1 and CDR2: MGHRA and YSYEKL. Deletions cut 4 bases from V and 2 bases from J, with 12 bases between. The CDR3 spans 14 residues.

A few counts support this clonotype. V and J are TRBV7-3 and TRBJ2-1; 7 bases line up with TRBD2. The J segment lost 4 bases and the V segment lost 0 bases, leaving 9 bases of the junction unmatched. From germline, CDR1 is SGHTA and CDR2 FQGTGA. This CDR3 spans 17 amino acids. This chain's CDR3 is CASSLTGGTTPYNEQFF. Here the CDR3 DNA reads TGTGCCAGCAGCTTAACGGGGGGGACTACCCCATACAATGAGCAGTTCTTC.

The chain carries TRBV3-1 and TRBJ2-1; 10 nucleotides agree with TRBD2. Trimming at V came to 0 bases and at J to 3 bases, leaving 8 bases not matched to a gene. CDR1 LGHDT and CDR2 YNNKEL come from the germline V gene (reference sequence). The CDR3 runs to 18 residues. In DNA, the CDR3 is TGTGCCAGCAGCCAAGAAGTCGTGGTAGCGGGGGGCTACAATGAGCAGTTCTTC. It codes for CASSQEVVVAGGYNEQFF.

The chain uses TRBV20-1 and TRBJ2-4, with D hard to call. CDR1 and CDR2 from the germline V gene are DFQATT and SNEGSKA (reference sequence). The CDR3 runs to 13 residues. The V end lost 0 bases, the J end lost 8 bases, and 11 bases lay between the germline ends. The CDR3 loop is CSARDPSRDIQYF. The CDR3 DNA reads TGCAGTGCTAGAGACCCTAGTCGGGACATTCAGTACTTC.

V usage is TRBV25-1 and J usage is TRBJ1-1; 8 nucleotides match TRBD1. CDR3 length: 16 residues. V dropped 3 bases and J dropped 3; count of bases not matched to a gene: 9. Germline CDR1 reads MGHDK; CDR2 reads SYGVNS. CDR3 in DNA: TGTGCCAGCAGTGATTTACAGGGGGGCGATTACACTGAAGCTTTCTTT. Protein sequence: CASSDLQGGDYTEAFF.

This clonotype was observed a handful of times. The rearrangement links TRBV7-9 to TRBJ2-1; D is perhaps TRBD2 (7 bases). The CDR3 loop spans 16 amino acids. Germline-derived CDR1 and CDR2 are SEHNR and FQNEAQ (reference sequence). Trimming took off 1 base at V and 8 bases at J, with 18 bases between the two ends. This CDR3 is CASSLEGGLTSYEQFF. The CDR3 DNA sequence: TGTGCCAGCAGCTTAGAGGGGGGACTAACGTCCTATGAGCAGTTCTTC.

The chain is built from TRBV5-1 and TRBJ2-7; 10 bases agree with TRBD1. In germline, CDR1 is SGHRS, CDR2 YFSETQ. The junction had 14 bases not matched to a gene; V was cut back by 2 bases and J by 3 bases. This CDR3 spans 18 amino acids. In DNA, the CDR3 is TGCGCCAGCAGCTTCTCCCGAAACCCGGGACAGGGGTACTACGAGCAGTACTTC. Its protein product is CASSFSRNPGQGYYEQYF.

This clonotype was detected only a few times. The chain is built from TRBV11-3 and TRBJ2-5, with D hard to call. CDR1 and CDR2 from the germline V gene are SGHNT and YENEEA. CDR3 length: 15 amino acids. V was clipped by 3 bases and J by 1 base, with 12 bases between them. The CDR3: CASSFRQYVQETQYF. The CDR3 coding sequence is TGTGCCAGCAGCTTCCGACAATATGTCCAAGAGACCCAGTACTTC.

The chain carries TRBV11-1 and TRBJ2-7, with D perhaps being TRBD1 or TRBD2 (5 bases each). The germline gives CDR1 SGHAT, CDR2 FQDESV (reference sequence). The CDR3 length is 14 residues. The V end lost 3 bases, the J end lost 0 bases, and 9 bases lay between the germline ends. CDR3 sequence: CASSFSGTSYEQYF. DNA for the CDR3: TGTGCCAGCAGCTTCTCGGGGACCTCCTACGAGCAGTACTTC.